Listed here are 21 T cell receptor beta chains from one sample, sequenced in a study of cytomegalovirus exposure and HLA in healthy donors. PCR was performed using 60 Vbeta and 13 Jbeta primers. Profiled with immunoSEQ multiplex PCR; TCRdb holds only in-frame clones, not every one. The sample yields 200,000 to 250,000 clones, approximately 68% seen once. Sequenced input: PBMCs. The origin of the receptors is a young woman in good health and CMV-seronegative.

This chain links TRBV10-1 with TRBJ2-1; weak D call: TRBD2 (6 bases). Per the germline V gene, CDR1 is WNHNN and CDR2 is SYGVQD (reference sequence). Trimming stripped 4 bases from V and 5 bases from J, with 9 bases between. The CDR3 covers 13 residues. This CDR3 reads CASSAGGDNEQFF. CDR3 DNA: TGCGCCAGCAGTGCCGGGGGAGACAATGAGCAGTTCTTC.

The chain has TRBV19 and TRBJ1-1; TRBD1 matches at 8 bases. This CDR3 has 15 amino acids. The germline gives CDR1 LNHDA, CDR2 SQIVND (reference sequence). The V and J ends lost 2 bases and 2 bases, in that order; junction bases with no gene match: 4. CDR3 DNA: TGTGCCAGTAGTATACTCGCAGGGGGCAACACTGAAGCTTTCTTT. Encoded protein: CASSILAGGNTEAFF. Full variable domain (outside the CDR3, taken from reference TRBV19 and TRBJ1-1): DGGITQSPKYLFRKEGQNVTLSCEQNLNHDAMYWYRQDPGQGLRLIYYSQIVNDFQKGDIAEGYSVSREKKESFPLTVTSAQKNPTAFYLCASSILAGGNTEAFFGQGTRLTVV.

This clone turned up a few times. The DNA of the CDR3 is TGTGCCAGTGGGGGAAGGACAGAACAGTACTTC. Translated, it gives CASGGRTEQYF. The chain carries TRBV19 and TRBJ2-4, with D perhaps matching TRBD1 (6 bases). The CDR3 loop spans 11 amino acids. Germline V CDR1 and CDR2: LNHDA, SQIVND (reference sequence). V lost 8 bases and J lost 13, with 15 bases in between.

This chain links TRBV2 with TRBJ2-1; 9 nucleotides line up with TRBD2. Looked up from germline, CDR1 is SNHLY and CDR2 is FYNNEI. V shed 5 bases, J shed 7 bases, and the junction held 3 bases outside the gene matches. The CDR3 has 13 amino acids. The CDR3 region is CASSRLAGNEQFF. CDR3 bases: TGTGCCAGCAGTCGGCTAGCGGGGAATGAGCAGTTCTTC.

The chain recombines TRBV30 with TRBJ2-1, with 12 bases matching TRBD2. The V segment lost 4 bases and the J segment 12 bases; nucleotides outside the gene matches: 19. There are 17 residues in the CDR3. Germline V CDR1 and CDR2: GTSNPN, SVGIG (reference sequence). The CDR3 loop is CAWTMLAGGNRGSRQFF. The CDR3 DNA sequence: TGTGCCTGGACGATGCTAGCGGGAGGGAACAGGGGCTCTAGGCAGTTCTTC.

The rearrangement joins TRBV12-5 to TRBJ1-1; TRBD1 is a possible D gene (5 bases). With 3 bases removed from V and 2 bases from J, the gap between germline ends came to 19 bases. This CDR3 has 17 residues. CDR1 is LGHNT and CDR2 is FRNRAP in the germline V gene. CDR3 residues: CASGFAAGKKENTEAFF. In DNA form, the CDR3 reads TGTGCTAGTGGTTTTGCCGCAGGGAAGAAGGAAAACACTGAAGCTTTCTTT.

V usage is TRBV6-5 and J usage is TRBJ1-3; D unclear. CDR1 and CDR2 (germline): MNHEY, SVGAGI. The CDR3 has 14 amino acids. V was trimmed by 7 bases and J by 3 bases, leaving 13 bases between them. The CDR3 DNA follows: TGTGCCAGCACTCGCCGGCTAGATGGAAACACCATATATTTT. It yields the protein CASTRRLDGNTIYF.

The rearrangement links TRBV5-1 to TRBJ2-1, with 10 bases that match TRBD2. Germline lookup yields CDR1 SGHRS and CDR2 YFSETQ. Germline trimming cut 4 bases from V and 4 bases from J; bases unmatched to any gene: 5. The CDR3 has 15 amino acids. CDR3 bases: TGCGCCAGCAGCCGGACTAGCGGAGTTTACAATGAGCAGTTCTTC. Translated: CASSRTSGVYNEQFF.

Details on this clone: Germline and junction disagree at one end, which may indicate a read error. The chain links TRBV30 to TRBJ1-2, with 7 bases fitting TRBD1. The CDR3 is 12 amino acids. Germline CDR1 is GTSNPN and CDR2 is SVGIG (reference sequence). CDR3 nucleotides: TGTGCATGGAGTGCTCCCGGAGGGGGCTACAACTTC. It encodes CAWSAPGGGYNF.

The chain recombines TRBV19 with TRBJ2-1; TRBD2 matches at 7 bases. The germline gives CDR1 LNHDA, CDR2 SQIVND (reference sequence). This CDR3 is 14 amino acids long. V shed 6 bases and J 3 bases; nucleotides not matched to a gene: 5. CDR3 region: CASRASGNYNEQFF. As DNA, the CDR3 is TGTGCCAGTAGGGCTAGCGGAAACTACAATGAGCAGTTCTTC.

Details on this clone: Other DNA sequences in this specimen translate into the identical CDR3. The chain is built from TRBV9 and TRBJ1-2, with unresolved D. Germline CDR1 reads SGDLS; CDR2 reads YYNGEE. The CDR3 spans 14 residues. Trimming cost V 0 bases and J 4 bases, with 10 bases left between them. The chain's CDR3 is CASSVGDRGYGYTF. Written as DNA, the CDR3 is TGTGCCAGCAGCGTAGGAGATCGAGGCTATGGCTACACCTTC.

CDR3 protein: CASSALIPNTEAFF. The CDR3 nucleotides read TGTGCCAGCTCCGCACTAATTCCGAACACTGAAGCTTTCTTT. J is TRBJ1-1 and V is TRBV6-5; D is ambiguous. With 8 bases removed from V and 1 base from J, the gap between germline ends came to 14 bases. The CDR3 spans 14 residues. Germline V gives CDR1 MNHEY, CDR2 SVGAGI.

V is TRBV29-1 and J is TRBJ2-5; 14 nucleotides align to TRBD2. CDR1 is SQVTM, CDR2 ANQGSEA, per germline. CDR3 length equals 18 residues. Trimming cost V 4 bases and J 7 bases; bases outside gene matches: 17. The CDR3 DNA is TGCAGCGTTGGATGGGGGTTGACTAGCGGGAGGGAGGGGGTGACCCAGTACTTC. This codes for CSVGWGLTSGREGVTQYF.

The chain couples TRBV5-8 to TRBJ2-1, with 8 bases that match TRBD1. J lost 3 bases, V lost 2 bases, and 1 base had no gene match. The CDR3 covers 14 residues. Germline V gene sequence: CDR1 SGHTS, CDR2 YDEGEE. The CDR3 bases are TGTGCCAGCAGCTTCGGGACAGGCTACAATGAGCAGTTCTTC. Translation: CASSFGTGYNEQFF.

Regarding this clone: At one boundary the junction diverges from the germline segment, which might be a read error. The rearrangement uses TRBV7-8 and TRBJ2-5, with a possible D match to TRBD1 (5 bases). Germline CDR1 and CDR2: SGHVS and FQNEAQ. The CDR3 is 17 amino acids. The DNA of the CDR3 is TGTGTCAGCAGCCAGGGTTCAGGGCTATCAAACCAAGAGACCCAGCACTTC. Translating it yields CVSSQGSGLSNQETQHF.

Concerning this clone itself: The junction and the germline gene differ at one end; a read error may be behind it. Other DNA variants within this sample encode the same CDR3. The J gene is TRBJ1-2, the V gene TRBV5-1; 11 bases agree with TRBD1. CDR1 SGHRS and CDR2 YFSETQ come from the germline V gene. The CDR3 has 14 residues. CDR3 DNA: TGTGCCAGCAGCTGGACAGGGGGCGCGGATGGCTACACCTTC. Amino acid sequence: CASSWTGGADGYTF.

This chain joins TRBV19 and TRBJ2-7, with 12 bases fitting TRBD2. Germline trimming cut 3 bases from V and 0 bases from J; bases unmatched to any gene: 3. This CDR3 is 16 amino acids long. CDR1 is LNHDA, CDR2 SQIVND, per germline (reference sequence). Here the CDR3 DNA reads TGTGCCAGTAGTATGACTAGCGGGAGTCCCTCCTACGAGCAGTACTTC. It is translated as CASSMTSGSPSYEQYF.

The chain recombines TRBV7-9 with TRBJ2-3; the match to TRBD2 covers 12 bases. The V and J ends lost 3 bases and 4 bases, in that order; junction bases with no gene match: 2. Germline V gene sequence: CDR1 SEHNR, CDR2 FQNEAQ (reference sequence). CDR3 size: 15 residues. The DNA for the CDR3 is TGTGCCAGCAGCTTCACTAGCGGGGGGCCAGATACGCAGTATTTT. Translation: CASSFTSGGPDTQYF.

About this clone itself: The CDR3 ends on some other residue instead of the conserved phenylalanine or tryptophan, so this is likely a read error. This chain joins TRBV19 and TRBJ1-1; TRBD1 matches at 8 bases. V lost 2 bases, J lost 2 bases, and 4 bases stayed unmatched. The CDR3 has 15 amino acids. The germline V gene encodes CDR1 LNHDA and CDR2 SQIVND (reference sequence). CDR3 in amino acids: CASSILAGGNTEAFL. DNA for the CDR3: TGTGCCAGTAGTATACTCGCAGGGGGCAACACTGAAGCTTTCCTT.

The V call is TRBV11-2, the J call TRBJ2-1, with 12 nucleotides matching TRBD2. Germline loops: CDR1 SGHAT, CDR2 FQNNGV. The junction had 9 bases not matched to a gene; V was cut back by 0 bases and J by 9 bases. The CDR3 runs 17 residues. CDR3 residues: CASSLDSLLAGGGEQFF. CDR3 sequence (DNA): TGTGCCAGCAGCTTAGATTCCCTGCTAGCGGGAGGGGGTGAGCAGTTCTTC.

The CDR3 spells CASSPGGARPNQPQHF. The CDR3 bases are TGTGCCAGCTCACCAGGGGGCGCGCGTCCCAATCAGCCCCAGCATTTT. The V call is TRBV18, the J call TRBJ1-5; D is perhaps TRBD1 (6 bases). V was pared by 2 bases and J by 3 bases, with 14 bases between. Germline CDR1 KGHSH, CDR2 LQKENI. This CDR3 contains 16 residues.